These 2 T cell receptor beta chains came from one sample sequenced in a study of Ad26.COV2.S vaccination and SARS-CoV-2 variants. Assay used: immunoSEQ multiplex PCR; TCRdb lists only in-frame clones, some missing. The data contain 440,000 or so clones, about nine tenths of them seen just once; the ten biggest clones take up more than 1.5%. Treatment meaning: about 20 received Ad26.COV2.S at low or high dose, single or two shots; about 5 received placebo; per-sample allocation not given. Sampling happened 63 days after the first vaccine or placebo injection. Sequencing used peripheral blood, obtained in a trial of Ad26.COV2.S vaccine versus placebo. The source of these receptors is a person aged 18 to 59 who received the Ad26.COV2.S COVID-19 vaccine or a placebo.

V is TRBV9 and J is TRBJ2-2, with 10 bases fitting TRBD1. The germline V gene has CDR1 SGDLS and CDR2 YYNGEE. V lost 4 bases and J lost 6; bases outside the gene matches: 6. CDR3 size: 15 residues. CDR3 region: CASSTRDRGSGELFF. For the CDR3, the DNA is TGTGCCAGCAGCACCCGGGACAGGGGTTCCGGGGAGCTGTTTTTT. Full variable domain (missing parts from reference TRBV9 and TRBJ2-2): DSGVTQTPKHLITATGQRVTLRCSPRSGDLSVYWYQQSLDQGLQFLIQYYNGEERAKGNILERFSAQQFPDLHSELNLSSLELGDSALYFCASSTRDRGSGELFFGEGSRLTVL.

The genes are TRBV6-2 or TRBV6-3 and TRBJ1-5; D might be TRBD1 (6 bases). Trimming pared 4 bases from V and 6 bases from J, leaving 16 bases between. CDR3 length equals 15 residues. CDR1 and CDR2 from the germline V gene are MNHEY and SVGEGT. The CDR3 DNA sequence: TGTGCCAGCAGTTCCGGGGGCGTAGGGTCTCAGCCCCAGCATTTT. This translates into CASSSGGVGSQPQHF.